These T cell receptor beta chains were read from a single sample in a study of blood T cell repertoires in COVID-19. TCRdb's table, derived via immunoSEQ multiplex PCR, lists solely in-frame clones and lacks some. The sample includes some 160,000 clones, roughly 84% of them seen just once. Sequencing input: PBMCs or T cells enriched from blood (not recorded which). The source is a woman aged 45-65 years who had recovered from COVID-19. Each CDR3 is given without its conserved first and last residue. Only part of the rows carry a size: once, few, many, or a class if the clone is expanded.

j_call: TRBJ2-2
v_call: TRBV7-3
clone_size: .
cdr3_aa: ASSARTTLNTGELF

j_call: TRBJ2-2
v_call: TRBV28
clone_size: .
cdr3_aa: ASSAHSGRTGELF

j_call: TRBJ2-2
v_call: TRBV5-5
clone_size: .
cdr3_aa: ASSPSGTSTGELF

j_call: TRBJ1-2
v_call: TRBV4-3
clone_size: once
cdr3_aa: ASSQDTGFSYGYT

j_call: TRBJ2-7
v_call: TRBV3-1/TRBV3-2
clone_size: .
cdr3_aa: ASSNTSYEQY

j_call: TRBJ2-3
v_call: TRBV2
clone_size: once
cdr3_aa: ASTVGADTQY

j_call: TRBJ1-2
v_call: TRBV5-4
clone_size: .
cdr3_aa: ASSLQGWVNGYT

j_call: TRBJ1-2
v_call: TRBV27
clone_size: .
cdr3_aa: ASSSIQGALGYT

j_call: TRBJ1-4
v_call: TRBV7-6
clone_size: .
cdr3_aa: ASSFGQGALGEKLF

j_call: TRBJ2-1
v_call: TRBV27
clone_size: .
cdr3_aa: ASSFGSGGPTYNEQF

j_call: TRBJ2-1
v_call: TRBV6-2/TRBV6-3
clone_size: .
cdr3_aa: ASSTNRGLGAYNEQF

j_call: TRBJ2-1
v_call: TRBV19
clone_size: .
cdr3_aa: ASSIGAGRRNEQF

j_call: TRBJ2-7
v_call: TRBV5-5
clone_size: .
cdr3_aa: ASSLATGMTYEQY

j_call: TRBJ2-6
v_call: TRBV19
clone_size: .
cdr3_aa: ASTLRGPGANVLT

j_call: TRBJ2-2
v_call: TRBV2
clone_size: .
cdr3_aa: ASSAGNTGELF

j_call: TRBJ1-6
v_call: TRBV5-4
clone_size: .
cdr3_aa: ASSAEQGAGSPLH

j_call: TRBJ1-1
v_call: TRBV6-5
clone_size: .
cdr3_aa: ASRIGGASAEAF

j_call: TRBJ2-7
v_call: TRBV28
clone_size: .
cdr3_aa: ASSSQPGQGRREQY

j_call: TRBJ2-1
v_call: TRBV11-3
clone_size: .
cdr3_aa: ASSFGPGQGYNEQF

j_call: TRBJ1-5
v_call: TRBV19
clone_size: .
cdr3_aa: ASSMGRVGQPQH

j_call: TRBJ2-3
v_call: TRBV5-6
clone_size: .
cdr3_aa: ASSFGLSTDTQY

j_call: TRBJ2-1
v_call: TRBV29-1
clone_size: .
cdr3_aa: SVEKGQVSYNEQF